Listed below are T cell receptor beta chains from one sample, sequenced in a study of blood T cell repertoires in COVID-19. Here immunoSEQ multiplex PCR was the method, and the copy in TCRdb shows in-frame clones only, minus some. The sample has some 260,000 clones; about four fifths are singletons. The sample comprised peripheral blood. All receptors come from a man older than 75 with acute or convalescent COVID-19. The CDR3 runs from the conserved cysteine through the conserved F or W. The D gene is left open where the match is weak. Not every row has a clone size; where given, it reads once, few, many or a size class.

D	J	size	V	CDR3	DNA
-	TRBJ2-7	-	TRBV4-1	CASSQQLTQSPYEQYF	TGCGCCAGCAGCCAGCAACTGACACAAAGCCCCTACGAGCAGTACTTC
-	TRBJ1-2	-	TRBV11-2	CASSPAGWGPNYGYTF	TGTGCCAGCAGCCCGGCCGGGTGGGGGCCCAACTATGGCTACACCTTC
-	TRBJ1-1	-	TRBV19	CASSYRAGGTEAFF	TGTGCCAGTAGCTACAGGGCGGGAGGGACTGAAGCTTTCTTT
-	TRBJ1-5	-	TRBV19	CASRRHSNQPQHF	TGTGCCAGTAGGCGACATAGCAATCAGCCCCAGCATTTT
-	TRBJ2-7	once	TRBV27	CASSLSIRGEQYF	TGTGCCAGCAGTTTATCGATCCGGGGCGAGCAGTACTTC
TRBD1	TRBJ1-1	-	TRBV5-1	CASTQTGITEAFF	TGCGCCAGCACCCAGACAGGGATCACTGAAGCTTTCTTT
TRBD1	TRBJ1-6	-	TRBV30	CAWSATGNLVSPLHF	TGTGCCTGGAGTGCGACAGGGAATTTGGTTTCACCCCTCCACTTT
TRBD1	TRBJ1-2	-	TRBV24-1	CATSGVGQGVYGYTF	TGTGCCACCAGTGGCGTGGGACAGGGTGTCTATGGCTACACCTTC
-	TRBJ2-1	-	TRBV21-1	CASKRQGRASSYNEQFF	TGTGCCAGCAAGAGGCAGGGGAGGGCTAGCTCCTACAATGAGCAGTTCTTC
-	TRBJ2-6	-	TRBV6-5	CASRYLDRSGANVLTF	TGTGCCAGCAGATACCTGGACAGATCTGGGGCCAACGTCCTGACTTTC
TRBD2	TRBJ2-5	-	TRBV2	CASSGGREVLDF	TGTGCCAGCAGTGGTGGTCGGGAGGTTTTAGACTTC
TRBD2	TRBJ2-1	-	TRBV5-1	CASSSMGTSGISSYNEQFF	TGCGCCAGCAGTAGTATGGGGACTAGCGGGATAAGCTCCTACAATGAGCAGTTCTTC
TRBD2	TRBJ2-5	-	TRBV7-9	CASSNGGQETQYF	TGTGCCAGCAGCAACGGGGGGCAAGAGACCCAGTACTTC
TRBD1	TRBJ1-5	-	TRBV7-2	CASSPHGQGGQPQHF	TGTGCCAGCAGCCCACATGGACAGGGGGGTCAGCCCCAGCATTTT
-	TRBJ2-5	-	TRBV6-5	CASSYLSGSETQYF	TGTGCCAGCAGTTACTTGTCGGGGTCGGAGACCCAGTACTTC
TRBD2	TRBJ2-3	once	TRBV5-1	CASSWPTGTSGTDTQYF	TGCGCCAGCAGCTGGCCTACCGGGACTAGCGGGACAGATACGCAGTATTTT
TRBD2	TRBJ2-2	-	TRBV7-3	CASSLLAGGHTGELFF	TGTGCCAGCAGCTTACTAGCGGGAGGCCACACCGGGGAGCTGTTTTTT
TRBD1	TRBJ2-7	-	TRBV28	CASRSPRDRGRREQYF	TGTGCCAGCAGATCACCCCGGGACAGGGGGCGTCGGGAGCAGTACTTC
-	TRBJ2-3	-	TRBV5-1	CASSSLSTDTQYF	TGCGCCAGCAGCTCCCTCAGCACAGATACGCAGTATTTT
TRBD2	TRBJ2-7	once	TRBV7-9	CASSLEGLAGGEQYF	TGTGCCAGCAGCTTAGAGGGACTAGCGGGAGGCGAGCAGTACTTC
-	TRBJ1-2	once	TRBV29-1	CSVGEPGRRRGYTF	TGCAGCGTTGGGGAGCCCGGGAGGCGGCGCGGCTACACCTTC
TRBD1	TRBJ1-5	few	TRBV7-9	CASSVGTGYQPQHF	TGTGCCAGCAGCGTAGGGACAGGGTATCAGCCCCAGCATTTT
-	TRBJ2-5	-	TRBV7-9	CASSLWDFLLETQYF	TGTGCCAGCAGCTTATGGGACTTCCTGTTGGAGACCCAGTACTTC
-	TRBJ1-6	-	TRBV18	CASSPTDNSPLHF	TGTGCCAGCTCCCCGACAGATAATTCACCCCTCCACTTT
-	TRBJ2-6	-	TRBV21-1	CASSMDRGLHSGANVLTF	TGTGCCAGCAGCATGGACAGGGGACTACACTCTGGGGCCAACGTCCTGACTTTC
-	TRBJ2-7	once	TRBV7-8	CASSFGQLTAYEQYF	TGTGCCAGCAGCTTTGGACAGCTAACAGCCTACGAGCAGTACTTC
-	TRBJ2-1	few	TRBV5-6	CASSLGGDFYNEQFF	TGTGCCAGCAGCTTGGGCGGGGATTTCTACAATGAGCAGTTCTTC
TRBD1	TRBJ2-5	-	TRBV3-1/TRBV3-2	CASSQDGQGQETQYF	TGTGCCAGCAGCCAAGACGGACAGGGACAGGAGACCCAGTACTTC
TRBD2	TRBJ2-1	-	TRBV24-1	CATSDFGGGRAEEQFF	TGTGCCACCAGTGATTTTGGAGGCGGGAGGGCTGAGGAGCAGTTCTTC
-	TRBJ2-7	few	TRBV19	CASSENRREQYF	TGTGCCAGTAGTGAAAACAGGCGCGAGCAGTACTTC
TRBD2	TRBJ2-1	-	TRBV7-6	CASSLNLGLAGANEQFF	TGTGCCAGCAGCCTCAACTTAGGACTAGCGGGGGCCAATGAGCAGTTCTTC
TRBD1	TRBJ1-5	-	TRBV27	CASRLQGARQPQHF	TGTGCCAGCAGATTACAGGGGGCACGTCAGCCCCAGCATTTT
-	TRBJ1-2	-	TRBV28	CASRVPGLSPPRANGYTF	TGTGCCAGCAGAGTTCCCGGCCTTTCCCCTCCCAGGGCTAATGGCTACACCTTC
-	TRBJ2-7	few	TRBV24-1	CATSATGLSGGLEQYF	TGTGCCACCAGTGCGACGGGACTTTCGGGGGGCCTCGAGCAGTACTTC
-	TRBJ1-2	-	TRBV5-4	CASSTYRDGYTF	TGTGCCAGCAGCACTTACAGGGATGGCTACACCTTC
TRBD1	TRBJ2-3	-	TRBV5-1	CASSLGTGGSDTQYF	TGCGCCAGCAGCTTGGGGACAGGGGGGTCAGATACGCAGTATTTT
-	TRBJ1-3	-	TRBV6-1	CASSEAGRADTIYF	TGTGCCAGCAGTGAAGCGGGCAGGGCAGACACCATATATTTT
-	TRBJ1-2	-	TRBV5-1	CASSLDRGGYTF	TGCGCCAGCAGCTTGGATAGGGGTGGCTACACCTTC
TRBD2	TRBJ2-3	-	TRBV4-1	CASSQGSSGTSTDTQYF	TGCGCCAGCAGCCAAGGCAGCAGCGGGACTAGCACAGATACGCAGTATTTT
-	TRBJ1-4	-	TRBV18	CASSLDSNEKLFF	TGTGCCAGCTCCTTGGACTCGAATGAAAAACTGTTTTTT
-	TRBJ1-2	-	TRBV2	CASSEGTAGYTF	TGTGCCAGCAGTGAAGGGACAGCCGGCTACACCTTC
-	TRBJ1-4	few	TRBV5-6	CASSPARGLLEFF	TGTGCCAGCAGCCCGGCGCGGGGCCTATTGGAGTTTTTT
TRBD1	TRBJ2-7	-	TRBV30	CACARGSGEQYF	TGTGCCTGCGCCAGGGGGTCGGGAGAGCAGTACTTC
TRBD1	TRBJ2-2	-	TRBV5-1	CASSLRQGEAGELFF	TGCGCCAGCAGCCTCAGACAGGGAGAGGCCGGGGAGCTGTTTTTT
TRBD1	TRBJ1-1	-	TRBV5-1	CASSLVYRGNTEAFF	TGCGCCAGCAGCTTGGTCTACAGGGGGAACACTGAAGCTTTCTTT
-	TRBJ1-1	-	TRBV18	CASSRLDSMNTEAFF	TGTGCCAGCTCACGCTTGGACAGCATGAACACTGAAGCTTTCTTT
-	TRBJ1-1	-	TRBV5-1	CASSLWEGGNTEAFF	TGCGCCAGCAGCTTGTGGGAGGGCGGGAACACTGAAGCTTTCTTT
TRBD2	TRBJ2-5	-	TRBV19	CASSSGLARWETQYF	TGTGCCAGTAGTTCGGGACTAGCGAGATGGGAGACCCAGTACTTC
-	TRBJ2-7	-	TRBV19	CASKDPGQLSYEQYF	TGTGCCAGTAAGGATCCGGGACAACTCTCCTACGAGCAGTACTTC
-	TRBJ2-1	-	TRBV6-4	CASSDELTPVNEQFF	TGTGCCAGCAGTGACGAGCTGACTCCCGTCAATGAGCAGTTCTTC